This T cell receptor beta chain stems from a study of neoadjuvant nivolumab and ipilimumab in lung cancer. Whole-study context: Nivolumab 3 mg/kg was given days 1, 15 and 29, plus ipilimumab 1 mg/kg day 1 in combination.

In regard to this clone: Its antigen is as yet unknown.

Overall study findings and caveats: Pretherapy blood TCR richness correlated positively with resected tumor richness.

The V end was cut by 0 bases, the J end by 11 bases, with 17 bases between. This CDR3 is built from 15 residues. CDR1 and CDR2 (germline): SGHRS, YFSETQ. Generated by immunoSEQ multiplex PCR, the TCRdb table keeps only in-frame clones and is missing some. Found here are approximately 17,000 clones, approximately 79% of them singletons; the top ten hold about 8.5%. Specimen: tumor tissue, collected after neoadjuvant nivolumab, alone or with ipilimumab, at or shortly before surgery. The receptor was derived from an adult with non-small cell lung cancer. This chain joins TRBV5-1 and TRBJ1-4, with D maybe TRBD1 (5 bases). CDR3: CASSLEGSLGRKLFF. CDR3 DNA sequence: TGCGCCAGCAGCTTGGAGGGCAGCTTGGGGCGGAAACTGTTTTTT.